These 14 T cell receptor beta chains originate from one sample sequenced in a study of Ad26.COV2.S vaccination and SARS-CoV-2 variants. Method: immunoSEQ multiplex PCR; TCRdb's copy keeps in-frame clones and lacks some. Here the sample spans about 680,000 clones, more than 70% being singletons. Treatment given: 15 to 20 received Ad26.COV2.S at low or high dose, single or two shots; 5 received placebo; per-sample allocation not given. Collection of samples fell on day 63 after the first vaccine or placebo injection. The sequencing here drew on peripheral blood, taken in a trial of Ad26.COV2.S vaccine versus placebo. These receptors originate from a person between 18 and 65 years old who received the Ad26.COV2.S COVID-19 vaccine or a placebo.

The chain carries TRBV13 and TRBJ1-6; no firm D call. Trimming cost V 1 base and J 7 bases, with 8 bases left between them. The CDR3 totals 14 residues. CDR1 and CDR2 from the germline V gene are PRHDT and FYEKMQ (reference sequence). The CDR3 bases are TGTGCCAGCAGCTTAGCCTCAGCGAATTCACCCCTCCACTTT. Amino acid sequence: CASSLASANSPLHF.

The chain is built from TRBV18 and TRBJ2-5, with TRBD1 as a possible D gene (6 bases). The germline V gene encodes CDR1 KGHSH and CDR2 LQKENI. V was clipped by 4 bases and J by 5 bases, with 17 bases between them. The CDR3 extends over 15 amino acids. The CDR3 sequence: CASSLGTDQGETQYF. CDR3 in DNA: TGTGCCAGCTCACTTGGGACGGACCAGGGGGAGACCCAGTACTTC.

This clone appeared a single time. This rearrangement joins TRBV6-5 to TRBJ1-5; no firm D call. Germline assignment: CDR1 MNHEY and CDR2 SVGAGI. V lost 8 bases and J 2 bases, leaving 10 bases between the germline ends. The CDR3 is 13 residues long. CDR3 nucleotide sequence: TGTGCCAGCGCCCGGTCGGGCAATCAGCCCCAGCATTTT. Protein product: CASARSGNQPQHF.

The rearrangement uses TRBV7-8 and TRBJ1-3; 7 bases line up with TRBD1. Germline V CDR1 and CDR2: SGHVS, FQNEAQ. The CDR3 length is 16 residues. V lost 4 bases, J lost 0 bases, and 6 bases stayed unmatched. The DNA of the CDR3 is TGTGCCAGCAGCTACAATCGGGACAGCTCTGGAAACACCATATATTTT. It yields the protein CASSYNRDSSGNTIYF.

This chain connects TRBV25-1 to TRBJ2-5, with TRBD1 matching over 7 bases. V lost 5 bases, J lost 1 base, and 10 bases stayed unmatched. The V gene's germline CDR1 is MGHDK and CDR2 SYGVNS. This CDR3 region has 16 residues. The CDR3 sequence: CASSTRQGQTQETQYF. The CDR3 nucleotides read TGTGCCAGCAGTACAAGACAGGGACAGACCCAAGAGACCCAGTACTTC.

The chain employs TRBV4-2 and TRBJ2-1, with TRBD2 identical over 8 bases. V lost 4 bases and J lost 2; bases outside the gene matches: 13. Germline V gene lookup returns CDR1 LGHNA and CDR2 YNFKEQ. The CDR3 loop spans 18 amino acids. The CDR3 coding sequence is TGTGCCAGCAGCCTACAACTAGCGGCGACCATAACCTACAATGAGCAGTTCTTC. Amino acids: CASSLQLAATITYNEQFF.

This clone was observed once. The chain recombines TRBV6-1 with TRBJ1-3, with 8 bases fitting TRBD1. The CDR3 consists of 15 residues. CDR1 and CDR2 (germline): MNHNS, SASEGT. The V and J ends lost 3 bases and 2 bases, in that order; junction bases with no gene match: 3. CDR3 region: CASSDGQGTGNTIYF. The CDR3 coding sequence is TGTGCCAGCAGTGACGGACAGGGAACTGGAAACACCATATATTTT.

This chain connects TRBV6-6 to TRBJ1-1, with 10 positions matching TRBD1. The CDR3 runs to 14 residues. Per germline, CDR1 MNHNY and CDR2 SVGAGI (reference sequence). With 7 bases clipped from V and 4 bases from J, the junction kept 6 bases outside the gene matches. CDR3 sequence: CASTTGGTGTEAFF. CDR3 DNA: TGTGCCAGCACGACAGGGGGCACGGGCACTGAAGCTTTCTTT.

Only a few counts were recorded for this clone. The chain uses TRBV30 and TRBJ1-5, with TRBD1 matching 7 bases. This CDR3 has 12 residues. Trimming cost V 7 bases and J 2 bases; bases outside gene matches: 2. Germline assignment: CDR1 GTSNPN and CDR2 SVGIG (reference sequence). In DNA form, the CDR3 reads TGTGCCTTCGACAGGGGCAATCAGCCCCAGCATTTT. It translates to CAFDRGNQPQHF.

The chain uses TRBV10-3 and TRBJ2-2; 10 nucleotides agree with TRBD2. In germline, CDR1 is ENHRY, CDR2 SYGVKD. The CDR3 consists of 14 residues. J gave up 5 bases and V 10 bases, and 7 bases lay outside the gene matches. The CDR3 protein is CATSGRVETGELFF. CDR3 DNA: TGTGCCACGAGCGGGAGGGTAGAGACCGGGGAGCTGTTTTTT.

The gene calls are TRBV4-2 and TRBJ1-1, with 8 positions matching TRBD1. After removal of 4 bases from V and 8 bases from J, the junction contained 3 bases not matched to a gene. This CDR3 region has 12 residues. Germline loops: CDR1 LGHNA, CDR2 YNFKEQ. The CDR3 spells CASSRGDREAFF. CDR3 DNA sequence: TGTGCCAGCAGCCGGGGGGACAGGGAAGCTTTCTTT.

The chain links TRBV6-5 to TRBJ1-2; D might be TRBD1 (6 bases). The CDR3 has 14 residues. The germline gives CDR1 MNHEY, CDR2 SVGAGI. V was cut by 3 bases and J by 3 bases, with 11 bases left in between. This chain's CDR3 is CASSYGGTYYGYTF. The DNA of the CDR3 is TGTGCCAGCAGTTATGGGGGCACGTACTATGGCTACACCTTC.

This chain uses TRBV20-1 with TRBJ1-2; tentative D call: TRBD1 (5 bases). Germline V CDR1 and CDR2: DFQATT, SNEGSKA (reference sequence). The CDR3 has 11 residues. The V end lost 3 bases, the J end lost 8 bases, and 10 bases lay between the germline ends. CDR3 amino acids: CSARAGVGYTF. CDR3 DNA: TGCAGTGCTAGGGCGGGGGTCGGCTACACCTTC.

The chain joins TRBV4-1 to TRBJ2-2, with D possibly matching TRBD2 (5 bases). This CDR3 is 13 amino acids long. CDR1 and CDR2 (germline): MGHRA, YSYEKL. V dropped 3 bases and J dropped 6 bases, with 8 bases sitting between them. The CDR3 sequence: CASSQWGAGELFF. The CDR3 bases are TGCGCCAGCAGCCAGTGGGGAGCCGGGGAGCTGTTTTTT.